Listed below are T cell receptor beta chains from one sample, sequenced in a study of vaccination effects on CD4 cells after COVID-19. The assay was immunoSEQ multiplex PCR, and TCRdb's table has in-frame clones only and misses some. The data show just under 75,000 clones, roughly 74% seen once. Their cognate antigens are unknown. Source: CD4+ T cells from PBMCs cultured with HCoV-NL63 spike peptides, taken before COVID-19 vaccination. The receptors originated from a human donor who received a COVID-19 vaccine. CDR3s include the opening cysteine and the closing phenylalanine or tryptophan. Each record gives: CDR3 length, V gene, CDR3 protein.

>13|TRBV5-6
CASSPEPTDTQYF
>14|TRBV5-5
CASSLEVTSGGYTF
>12|TRBV20-1
CSASVREYGYTF
>13|TRBV5-1
CASSREEGHGYTF
>15|TRBV25-1
CASSVTGVRSTEAFF
>13|TRBV6-6
CASSYLLGEKLFF
>14|TRBV11-3
CASSFGTQYNEQFF
>17|TRBV3-1/TRBV3-2
CASSQVGRGRNTGELFF
>16|TRBV5-1
CASSYGGTGALRDYTF
>15|TRBV7-9
CASSLSLGVNTEAFF
>19|TRBV28
CASSRAGPGRNSGANVLTF
>10|TRBV2
CASRTGTQYF
>16|TRBV7-2
CASSPRTSLNTGELFF
>15|TRBV18
CASSGQVDSNQPQHF
>15|TRBV19
CASRAGHHLNSPLHF
>13|TRBV2
CASVLGIAGELFF
>13|TRBV12-3/TRBV12-4
CASSTGTTGELFF
>12|TRBV6-2/TRBV6-3
CASSRYDQPQHF
>16|TRBV7-9
CASSFLAGASTDTQYF
>15|TRBV12-5
CASGLDRGRTDTQYF
>14|TRBV30
CAWRKGLAVGELFF
>15|TRBV6-6
CASTTGTENTGELFF
>17|TRBV7-2
CASSLESWRVAGNTIYF
>11|TRBV6-6
CASSRQETQYF
>13|TRBV7-9
CASSLGGQETQYF
>13|TRBV30
CAWSVSDTGELFF
>17|TRBV11-2
CASSLRGGGATYNEQFF
>17|TRBV6-4
CARAVLAGISSGNTIYF
>15|TRBV3-1/TRBV3-2
CASSPGTLSGEKLFF
>13|TRBV9
CASARGPNYGYTF
>16|TRBV19
CASSIGRGRGNTEAFF
>16|TRBV19
CASSPPPAISYNEQFF
>16|TRBV28
CASSFPARASGNTIYF
>16|TRBV7-8
CASSLSGFIAKNIQYF
>17|TRBV3-1/TRBV3-2
CASSHTRVSKGNQPQHF
>17|TRBV19
CASSRPYTGTGGEKLFF
>14|TRBV9
CAILYRDRKETQYF
>15|TRBV6-6
CASAGPAGANNEQFF
>14|TRBV6-5
CASSYLSRGTEAFF
>15|TRBV19
CASSIGASAQTELFF
>12|TRBV6-6
CASRAGGNTIYF
>15|TRBV19
CASLGTGTFNYGYTF
>17|TRBV5-1
CASSSLSGTQTNYGYTF
>16|TRBV28
CASSGQGDLLNTEAFF
>16|TRBV5-1
CASTAGTGNMNTEAFF
>12|TRBV5-1
CASSITQDGYTF
>14|TRBV7-2
CATPAGGRTGELFF
>12|TRBV14
CASSGPGDTQYF
>16|TRBV5-1
CASSPGLVSSYNEQFF
>14|TRBV6-5
CASRATGGNQPQHF
>15|TRBV18
CASSERLGGNYGYTF
>18|TRBV7-9
CASSLDGWGGQQNTEAFF
>10|TRBV29-1
CSAGDSEAFF
>15|TRBV18
CASSPIALGNYGYTF
>15|TRBV27
CASSSRVRSYNEQFF